A selection of T cell receptor beta chains follows, all from one sample in a study of blood T cell repertoires in COVID-19. TCRdb keeps only in-frame clones here, not all; method: immunoSEQ multiplex PCR. This repertoire shows a few hundred thousand clones, about 90% found once; its top ten account for 0.55% to 0.75%. The sequenced material came from PBMCs or T cells enriched from blood (not recorded which). These receptors all stem from a man in his late teens or twenties who had recovered from COVID-19. Each CDR3 is given with its conserved first and last residue. Each record gives: clone size, D gene, J gene, V gene, CDR3 DNA, CDR3 protein. A D gene is named only where the DNA matches it firmly. Expanded clones get a size class; other rows say once, few or many, or leave the size out.

NA,TRBD1,TRBJ2-1,TRBV7-3,TGTGCCAGCAGCAGCGTCCTCGGGACAGGGTTGTTCTTC,CASSSVLGTGLFF
once,NA,TRBJ1-1,TRBV4-1,TGCGCCAGCAGCCAAGACCAGGGGCCGGGCACTGAAGCTTTCTTT,CASSQDQGPGTEAFF
NA,TRBD1,TRBJ1-6,TRBV27,TGTGCCAGCAGGATGACAGGGAATAATTCACCCCTCCACTTT,CASRMTGNNSPLHF
NA,NA,TRBJ2-1,TRBV11-3,TGTGCCAGCAGCTTAGGAATGACCGGGAATGAGCAGTTCTTC,CASSLGMTGNEQFF
NA,NA,TRBJ1-1,TRBV28,TGTGCCAGCAGTTTACGGGGGGCCTTGAACACTGAAGCTTTCTTT,CASSLRGALNTEAFF
NA,TRBD1,TRBJ2-5,TRBV28,TGTGCCAGCAGCTCCCGACAGGGCCGGGAGACCCAGTACTTC,CASSSRQGRETQYF
NA,TRBD1,TRBJ2-2,TRBV6-9,TGTGCCAGCAGTTATTTCCCGGACAGGGCTTATAGCGGGGAGCTGTTTTTT,CASSYFPDRAYSGELFF
NA,TRBD2,TRBJ2-1,TRBV27,TGTGCCAGCAGATTTACTAGCGCCTCCTACAATGAGCAGTTCTTC,CASRFTSASYNEQFF
NA,TRBD1,TRBJ1-4,TRBV5-5,TGTGCCAGCAGCTACACGGGACAGGGAGCCGAAAAACTGTTTTTT,CASSYTGQGAEKLFF
once,TRBD1,TRBJ2-7,TRBV11-2,TGTGCCAGCAAGCAATGGGGGACAGGGGCCGAGCAGTACTTC,CASKQWGTGAEQYF
NA,NA,TRBJ1-1,TRBV5-6,TGTGCCAGCAGCTCCCTTGACAGGACGAACACTGAAGCTTTCTTT,CASSSLDRTNTEAFF
NA,NA,TRBJ2-2,TRBV30,TGTGCCTGGAGCCTCCCCGGTGGCGGGAACACCGGGGAGCTGTTTTTT,CAWSLPGGGNTGELFF
NA,NA,TRBJ1-1,TRBV6-6,TGTGCCAGCAGTTTGACAGTGAACACTGAAGCTTTCTTT,CASSLTVNTEAFF
once,NA,TRBJ2-7,TRBV21-1,TGTGCCAGCAGCAATGGAGCTGGCCTCGGAATCTACGAGCAGTACTTC,CASSNGAGLGIYEQYF
NA,NA,TRBJ1-1,TRBV9,TGTGCCAGCAGCGTAGGGAGTGAAAAGAACACTGAAGCTTTCTTT,CASSVGSEKNTEAFF
NA,NA,TRBJ2-1,TRBV12-3/TRBV12-4,TGTGCCAGCAGTTTAGCGCAGGGAACGTGGCAGTTCTTC,CASSLAQGTWQFF
NA,TRBD2,TRBJ2-2,TRBV19,TGTGCCAGTAGTTTACTAGCGGGAGAGGGCACCGGGGAGCTGTTTTTT,CASSLLAGEGTGELFF
NA,TRBD1,TRBJ1-4,TRBV10-3,TGTGCCATCAGTGACCCCGGGACAGGGGATGAAAAACTGTTTTTT,CAISDPGTGDEKLFF
NA,TRBD1,TRBJ2-7,TRBV7-3,TGTGCCAGCAGCTCGGGACAGGCGACCCTCGGCGAGCAGTACTTC,CASSSGQATLGEQYF
NA,NA,TRBJ1-5,TRBV5-1,TGCGCCAGCAGCATAGGGGGTAGCAATCAGCCCCAGCATTTT,CASSIGGSNQPQHF
NA,TRBD1,TRBJ1-3,TRBV11-2,TGTGCCAGCAGCTTCCTCGACAGGGTCTCTGGAAACACCATATATTTT,CASSFLDRVSGNTIYF
NA,NA,TRBJ1-1,TRBV29-1,TGCAGCGTTGAACGGGCTGGAAGGGGCGGCACTGAAGCTTTCTTT,CSVERAGRGGTEAFF